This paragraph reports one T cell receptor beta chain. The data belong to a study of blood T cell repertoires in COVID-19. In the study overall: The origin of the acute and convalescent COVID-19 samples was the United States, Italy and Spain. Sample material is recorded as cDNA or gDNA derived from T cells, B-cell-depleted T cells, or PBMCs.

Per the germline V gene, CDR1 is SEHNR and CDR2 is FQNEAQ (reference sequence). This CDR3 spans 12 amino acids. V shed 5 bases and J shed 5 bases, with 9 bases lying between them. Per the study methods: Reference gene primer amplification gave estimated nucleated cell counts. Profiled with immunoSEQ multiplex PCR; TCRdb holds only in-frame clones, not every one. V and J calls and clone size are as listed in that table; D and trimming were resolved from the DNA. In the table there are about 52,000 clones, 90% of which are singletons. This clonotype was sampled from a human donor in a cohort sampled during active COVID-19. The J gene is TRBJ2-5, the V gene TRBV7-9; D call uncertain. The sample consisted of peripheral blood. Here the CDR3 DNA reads TGTGCCAGCAGCCCATCTCAGGAGACCCAGTACTTC. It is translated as CASSPSQETQYF.